This TCR beta chain originates from a study of STAT5B mutations in CD4+ large granular lymphocyte leukemia. Points from the study as a whole: Data were not HLA-matched across samples.

On this clone: As yet, its antigen is unknown.

Sequencing was performed with immunoSEQ multiplex PCR; in TCRdb, only in-frame clones are kept and a portion is missing. The sample carries some 34,000 clones, more than 80% recorded once. CDR1 SGHRS and CDR2 YFSETQ come from the germline V gene. V lost 2 bases to trimming and J lost 1 base; unmatched junction nucleotides: 8. The CDR3 runs to 18 residues. The chain couples TRBV5-1 to TRBJ2-2, with TRBD2 matching 10 bases. Sequencing was performed on CD4+ T cells from blood buffy coats. The receptor was isolated from a human donor in good health. The CDR3 nucleotides read TGCGCCAGCAGCTTTACGCTAGCGGGAGAATGGAACACCGGGGAGCTGTTTTTT. This encodes CASSFTLAGEWNTGELFF.